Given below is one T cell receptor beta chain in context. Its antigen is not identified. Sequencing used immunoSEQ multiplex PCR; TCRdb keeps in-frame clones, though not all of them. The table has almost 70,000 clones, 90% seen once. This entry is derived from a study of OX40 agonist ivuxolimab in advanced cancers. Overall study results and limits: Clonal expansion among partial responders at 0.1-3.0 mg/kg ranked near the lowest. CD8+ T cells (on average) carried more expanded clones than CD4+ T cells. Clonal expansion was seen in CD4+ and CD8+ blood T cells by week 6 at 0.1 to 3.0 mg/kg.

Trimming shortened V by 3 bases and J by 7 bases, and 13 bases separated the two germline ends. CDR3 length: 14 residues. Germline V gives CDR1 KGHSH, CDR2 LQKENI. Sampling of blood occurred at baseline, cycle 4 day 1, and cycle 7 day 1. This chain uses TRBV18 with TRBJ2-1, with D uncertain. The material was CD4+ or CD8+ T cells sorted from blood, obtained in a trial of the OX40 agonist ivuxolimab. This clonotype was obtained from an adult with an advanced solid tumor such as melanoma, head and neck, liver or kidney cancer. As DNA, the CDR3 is TGTGCCAGCTCACCGAACCGAAATGGGAATGAGCAGTTCTTC. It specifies CASSPNRNGNEQFF.